Listed below are T cell receptor beta chains from one sample, sequenced in a study of blood T cell repertoires in COVID-19. Assay: immunoSEQ multiplex PCR; the TCRdb copy retains only in-frame clones and omits some. In the table there are more than 200,000 clones, roughly 86% of which are singletons. What was sequenced was PBMCs or T cells enriched from blood (not recorded which). These receptors were taken from a woman aged 45 to 65 who had recovered from COVID-19. Each CDR3 is given without its conserved first and last residue. Each record gives: CDR3 protein, J gene, V gene.

cdr3_aa: ASSPGLGGTDNTEAF
j_call: TRBJ1-1
v_call: TRBV5-5

cdr3_aa: ASKTSGSLSGTQY
j_call: TRBJ2-3
v_call: TRBV2

cdr3_aa: ASSFSGQGFTDTQY
j_call: TRBJ2-3
v_call: TRBV7-9

cdr3_aa: ASRKGAGRGQETQY
j_call: TRBJ2-5
v_call: TRBV28

cdr3_aa: ASSKRTSGYEQY
j_call: TRBJ2-7
v_call: TRBV28

cdr3_aa: ASSLEGGNTEAF
j_call: TRBJ1-1
v_call: TRBV11-2

cdr3_aa: ASSSSGVGTEAF
j_call: TRBJ1-1
v_call: TRBV7-9

cdr3_aa: ASSQDKGTSGIDTQY
j_call: TRBJ2-3
v_call: TRBV14

cdr3_aa: ASNNGRDGELF
j_call: TRBJ2-2
v_call: TRBV28

cdr3_aa: ASSSHAHGGRWANEQF
j_call: TRBJ2-1
v_call: TRBV27

cdr3_aa: ASSQVTGTLNNEQF
j_call: TRBJ2-1
v_call: TRBV3-1/TRBV3-2

cdr3_aa: AISGTAGGDEKLF
j_call: TRBJ1-4
v_call: TRBV10-3

cdr3_aa: ASSGGGSYEQY
j_call: TRBJ2-7
v_call: TRBV2

cdr3_aa: ASSQVGDSGNTIY
j_call: TRBJ1-3
v_call: TRBV3-1/TRBV3-2

cdr3_aa: ATSDPLDSYNEQF
j_call: TRBJ2-1
v_call: TRBV24-1

cdr3_aa: ASSLGLAGESVTGELF
j_call: TRBJ2-2
v_call: TRBV5-4

cdr3_aa: ASSPRGLNTEAF
j_call: TRBJ1-1
v_call: TRBV27

cdr3_aa: ASSSTGYGYT
j_call: TRBJ1-2
v_call: TRBV6-6

cdr3_aa: AWRNQQGWVGPNTEAF
j_call: TRBJ1-1
v_call: TRBV30

cdr3_aa: ASSQGTDRRTQY
j_call: TRBJ2-5
v_call: TRBV3-1/TRBV3-2

cdr3_aa: ASSPPSETQY
j_call: TRBJ2-5
v_call: TRBV7-9

cdr3_aa: ASSSTVNTEAF
j_call: TRBJ1-1
v_call: TRBV7-9

cdr3_aa: ASSPGTSGGELF
j_call: TRBJ2-2
v_call: TRBV7-3

cdr3_aa: TSSPGTVPNQPQH
j_call: TRBJ1-5
v_call: TRBV6-5

cdr3_aa: ASSIRGQVLGKNIQY
j_call: TRBJ2-4
v_call: TRBV19

cdr3_aa: ASSPTGISYEQY
j_call: TRBJ2-7
v_call: TRBV18

cdr3_aa: ASSSPGLYTDTQY
j_call: TRBJ2-3
v_call: TRBV27

cdr3_aa: ATTDRPNTEAF
j_call: TRBJ1-1
v_call: TRBV6-5

cdr3_aa: ASSPRGWESPPL
j_call: TRBJ2-7
v_call: TRBV9

cdr3_aa: AIRPLSELYGYT
j_call: TRBJ1-2
v_call: TRBV6-5

cdr3_aa: ASSQSSGGTEAF
j_call: TRBJ1-1
v_call: TRBV4-2

cdr3_aa: AGRTGVNTEAF
j_call: TRBJ1-1
v_call: TRBV30

cdr3_aa: ASSPLSEKLF
j_call: TRBJ1-4
v_call: TRBV7-9

cdr3_aa: ASSPGQGYGYT
j_call: TRBJ1-2
v_call: TRBV13

cdr3_aa: ASSLGPAGGRNTEAF
j_call: TRBJ1-1
v_call: TRBV5-1

cdr3_aa: ASSLPGHYNEQF
j_call: TRBJ2-1
v_call: TRBV5-1

cdr3_aa: ASSLLSGRDDEQF
j_call: TRBJ2-1
v_call: TRBV5-5

cdr3_aa: ASSQDRGRDEQF
j_call: TRBJ2-1
v_call: TRBV11-3

cdr3_aa: ASTVGSGQGAYGYT
j_call: TRBJ1-2
v_call: TRBV28

cdr3_aa: ASSVAGTGIEQY
j_call: TRBJ2-7
v_call: TRBV9

cdr3_aa: ASSLPDQPQH
j_call: TRBJ1-5
v_call: TRBV5-5

cdr3_aa: ASSQTGTGNQPQH
j_call: TRBJ1-5
v_call: TRBV5-6

cdr3_aa: ASSLVAGDLTGELF
j_call: TRBJ2-2
v_call: TRBV5-1

cdr3_aa: ASSTHRGRGSEQF
j_call: TRBJ2-1
v_call: TRBV27

cdr3_aa: ASSVSEDSGLEAF
j_call: TRBJ1-1
v_call: TRBV28

cdr3_aa: ASSQVGRTNYGYT
j_call: TRBJ1-2
v_call: TRBV4-2

cdr3_aa: ASSLGHSSGNTIY
j_call: TRBJ1-3
v_call: TRBV5-1

cdr3_aa: ASSAGLAGQETQY
j_call: TRBJ2-5
v_call: TRBV9

cdr3_aa: ASSLFRENEKLF
j_call: TRBJ1-4
v_call: TRBV28

cdr3_aa: ASSLGGSLDTQY
j_call: TRBJ2-3
v_call: TRBV7-6

cdr3_aa: ASTRLAGNTGELF
j_call: TRBJ2-2
v_call: TRBV19

cdr3_aa: ASSPESNQPQH
j_call: TRBJ1-5
v_call: TRBV18

cdr3_aa: ASSTGLAGGNEQF
j_call: TRBJ2-1
v_call: TRBV27